This TCR beta chain was recovered during a study of blood T cell repertoires in COVID-19. Study overall: The analysed material was cDNA or gDNA that came from T cells, B-cell-depleted T cells, or PBMCs.

Germline CDR1 and CDR2: SGDLS and YYNGEE. CDR3 length: 15 residues. The junction had 4 bases not matched to a gene; V was cut back by 3 bases and J by 1 base. The recovered donors of Cohort 3 showed two negative PCRs, clearance, or symptom resolution. This table comes from immunoSEQ multiplex PCR, and its TCRdb copy is limited to in-frame clones, with some not included. The sample has around 360,000 clones, roughly 90% seen once. The V and J genes are TRBV9 and TRBJ2-3, with 8 bases that match TRBD1. This receptor was obtained from a woman aged 25 to 39 who had recovered from COVID-19. The sequencing input was PBMCs or T cells enriched from blood (not recorded which). The CDR3 loop is CASSESGGRTDTQYF. The CDR3 DNA is TGTGCCAGCAGCGAGTCAGGGGGCCGCACAGATACGCAGTATTTT. Variable domain in full (rest from reference TRBV9 and TRBJ2-3): DSGVTQTPKHLITATGQRVTLRCSPRSGDLSVYWYQQSLDQGLQFLIQYYNGEERAKGNILERFSAQQFPDLHSELNLSSLELGDSALYFCASSESGGRTDTQYFGPGTRLTVL.